These T cell receptor beta chains were read from a single sample in a study of a mutant IDH1 vaccine in newly diagnosed glioma. Method: immunoSEQ multiplex PCR; TCRdb's copy keeps in-frame clones and lacks some. The sample records under 150,000 clones, 75% to 90% being singletons. Their antigens are not known. The material sequenced was PBMCs, taken from a glioma patient whose treatment included an IDH1 peptide vaccine. These receptors were collected from a woman aged 50 to 65 with glioma. CDR3s include the opening cysteine and the closing phenylalanine or tryptophan. Each record gives: clone size, D gene, V gene, J gene, CDR3 length, CDR3 DNA, CDR3 protein. A D gene is named only where the DNA matches it firmly. Rows may omit the clone size; those that give it use once, few, many or a size class.

>NA|TRBD2|TRBV9|TRBJ2-2|15
TGTGCCAGCAGCCCTATACTAGCGCGCACCGGGGAGCTGTTTTTT
CASSPILARTGELFF
>NA|TRBD2|TRBV5-1|TRBJ2-7|13
TGCGCCAGCCGAAGCGGGGAAACCTACGAGCAGTACTTC
CASRSGETYEQYF
>NA|NA|TRBV19|TRBJ2-7|14
TGTGCCAGTACCGACGCACTGGGCTCCTACGAGCAGTACTTC
CASTDALGSYEQYF
>NA|TRBD2|TRBV11-2|TRBJ2-5|16
TGTGCCAGCAGCCCCCCTCAGGGACTAGCGTGGACGACCCAGTACTTC
CASSPPQGLAWTTQYF
>NA|NA|TRBV28|TRBJ1-1|13
TGTGCCAGCAGTCCCCCGACGAGGGCGGGAGCTTTCTTT
CASSPPTRAGAFF
>once|TRBD2|TRBV5-6|TRBJ2-1|17
TGTGCCAGCAGCCCAGGCGCGGCTAGCGGGTGGGACAATGAGCAGTTCTTC
CASSPGAASGWDNEQFF
>NA|TRBD2|TRBV28|TRBJ2-3|14
TGTGCCAGCAGTTTGCTAGCGGGTAAGGACACGCAGTATTTT
CASSLLAGKDTQYF
>once|NA|TRBV6-1|TRBJ2-1|15
TGTGCCAGTAAAGAGGCCGCTCTCTCCTACAATGAGCAGTTCTTC
CASKEAALSYNEQFF
>NA|NA|TRBV6-1|TRBJ1-5|14
TGTGCCAGCAGCCCTCGGGACCTCAATCAGCCCCAGCATTTT
CASSPRDLNQPQHF
>NA|NA|TRBV7-6|TRBJ2-5|14
TGTGCCAGCAGCTTAGCTGCTAGGGGAGAGACCCAGTACTTC
CASSLAARGETQYF
>NA|NA|TRBV28|TRBJ1-2|10
TGTGCCACTAGCACGGAAGGCTACACCTTC
CATSTEGYTF
>NA|TRBD2|TRBV10-3|TRBJ2-1|16
TGTGCCACCGGAGGTACGCGGACTAGCGGGAGAAATGAGCAGTTCTTC
CATGGTRTSGRNEQFF
>NA|NA|TRBV5-6|TRBJ2-1|12
TGTGCCAGCAGCCCGGGACGTAATGAGCAGTTCTTC
CASSPGRNEQFF
>few|NA|TRBV18|TRBJ1-5|16
TGTGCCAGCTCACCCAGTAATGGACAAGAAAATCAGCCCCAGCATTTT
CASSPSNGQENQPQHF
>NA|NA|TRBV2|TRBJ2-5|13
TGTGCCAGCAGCGGCGTGGTGCGGGAGACCCAGTACTTC
CASSGVVRETQYF
>NA|NA|TRBV27|TRBJ2-7|13
TGTGCCAGCAGTCACGCCGGGACAAACGAGCAGTACTTC
CASSHAGTNEQYF